These 30 T cell receptor beta chains originate from one sample sequenced in a study of response to subunit inactivated influenza vaccine. TCRdb reprocessed the RT-PCR reads with MiXCR, giving one entry per CDR3 protein. The sample yields more than 450,000 distinct CDR3 sequences, roughly 12% seen once. The sample was also reused in another study, on T cells expressing NK-cell markers. Per that paper: Libraries used 5'RACE template switching adding universal primer site and UMIs.

The sequenced sample was PBMCs from blood, obtained on the day of vaccination. These receptors were obtained from a man aged 45-65 years who received an inactivated influenza vaccine.

In its sample, this clonotype was seen a few times. This chain connects TRBV7-9 to TRBJ1-6; no definite D call. The CDR3 loop spans 16 amino acids. The germline V and J ends were trimmed by 0 bases and 9 bases, with 15 bases remaining between them. Germline V gene sequence: CDR1 SEHNR, CDR2 FQNEAQ (reference sequence). This CDR3 is CASSLAAARRSSPLHF. The CDR3, as DNA: TGTGCCAGCAGCTTAGCGGCCGCTCGAAGGAGTTCACCCCTCCACTTT.

This clonotype was recorded at least ten times. The chain has TRBV7-2 and TRBJ1-5; D is unresolved. The CDR3 contains 15 residues. Trimming took off 5 bases at V and 5 bases at J, with 16 bases between the two ends. CDR1 SGHTA and CDR2 FQGNSA come from the germline V gene. The CDR3 region has the DNA TGTGCCAGCAGCCCCCGGGCCCAAGTCGATCAGCCCCAGCATTTT. It is translated as CASSPRAQVDQPQHF.

This clonotype appeared many times. The V and J genes are TRBV11-3 and TRBJ2-1; tentatively, D is TRBD1 or TRBD2 (5 bases each). Germline CDR1 is SGHNT and CDR2 is YENEEA. V gave up 1 base and J gave up 6 bases, with 13 bases separating them. CDR3 length equals 15 residues. The CDR3 spells CASSLGGRGANEQFF. In nucleotides, the CDR3 is TGTGCCAGCAGCTTAGGGGGGAGAGGGGCCAATGAGCAGTTCTTC.

This clonotype was recorded a few times. The chain links TRBV10-3 to TRBJ1-1; 11 nucleotides agree with TRBD1. CDR3 length: 16 residues. The trim removed 6 bases at V and 1 base at J, leaving 7 bases unmatched. The germline CDR1 and CDR2 sequences are ENHRY and SYGVKD. The CDR3 DNA follows: TGTGCCATCAGAGCGACCGGACAGGGGGCGAACACTGAAGCTTTCTTT. This codes for CAIRATGQGANTEAFF.

This clonotype was observed many times. The V gene is TRBV7-2, the J gene TRBJ2-3, with D unclear. Trimming cost V 1 base and J 5 bases, with 7 bases left between them. CDR1 SGHTA and CDR2 FQGNSA come from the germline V gene. The CDR3 spans 13 residues. CDR3 DNA sequence: TGTGCCAGCAGCTTAGTAGTTGAAGATACGCAGTATTTT. As protein: CASSLVVEDTQYF.

This clonotype has more than one count but fewer than ten. V is TRBV20-1 and J is TRBJ1-5; D is uncertain. Germline CDR1 DFQATT, CDR2 SNEGSKA (reference sequence). The length of the CDR3 is 14 residues. The germline V and J ends were trimmed by 3 bases and 0 bases, with 9 bases remaining between them. The CDR3, as DNA: TGCAGTGCTAGGGCAGGTAATAGCAATCAGCCCCAGCATTTT. This codes for CSARAGNSNQPQHF.

This clonotype appeared many times. The rearrangement uses TRBV19 and TRBJ1-1; TRBD1 is a possible D gene (5 bases). Germline-derived CDR1 and CDR2 are LNHDA and SQIVND (reference sequence). V lost 3 bases, J lost 4 bases, and 15 bases lay in between. This CDR3 has 15 amino acids. The CDR3 loop is CASSISGRAFTEAFF. The CDR3 DNA sequence: TGTGCCAGTAGTATCAGTGGCAGGGCTTTCACTGAAGCTTTCTTT.

V usage is TRBV7-8 and J usage is TRBJ2-1; perhaps TRBD2 as D (5 bases). V dropped 5 bases and J dropped 0 bases, with 11 bases sitting between them. The germline gives CDR1 SGHVS, CDR2 FQNEAQ. The CDR3 has 15 residues. The DNA of the CDR3 is TGTGCCAGCAGCCTGGACTGGTACTCCTACAATGAGCAGTTCTTC. It translates to CASSLDWYSYNEQFF.

This sequence joins TRBV12-5 and TRBJ2-2, with 8 bases aligning to TRBD1. This CDR3 contains 16 residues. Germline lookup yields CDR1 LGHNT and CDR2 FRNRAP. V trimming: 0 bases; J trimming: 7 bases; junction bases outside the gene matches: 7. This CDR3 is CASGLVLGQGGGELFF. The CDR3 coding sequence is TGTGCTAGTGGTTTGGTACTTGGACAGGGCGGCGGGGAGCTGTTTTTT.

This clonotype was found a few times. The chain links TRBV7-4 to TRBJ2-5; 10 bases match TRBD2. Germline CDR1 and CDR2: SGHVT and SQSDAQ. This CDR3 is 17 amino acids long. J lost 3 bases, V lost 5 bases, and 12 bases had no gene match. CDR3 amino acids: CASSPRATSGKKETQYF. The CDR3 coding sequence is TGTGCCAGCAGCCCCAGGGCAACTAGCGGGAAGAAAGAGACCCAGTACTTC. Together with reference TRBV7-4 and TRBJ2-5, the CDR3 gives the full variable domain: GAGVSQSPRYKVAKRGRDVALRCDSISGHVTLYWYRQTLGQGSEVLTYSQSDAQRDKSGRPSGRFSAERPERSVSTLKIQRTEQGDSAVYLCASSPRATSGKKETQYFGPGTRLLVL.

The chain links TRBV10-3 to TRBJ2-2; 7 nucleotides match TRBD2. Losses at the gene ends were 4 bases for V and 6 bases for J; bases not matched to a gene: 8. CDR1 and CDR2 from the germline V gene are ENHRY and SYGVKD. The CDR3 length is 15 residues. DNA for the CDR3: TGTGCCATCAGTGGACTAGCTGGGTTCCCCGGGGAGCTGTTTTTT. It codes for CAISGLAGFPGELFF.

There are a few counts of this clonotype. This chain connects TRBV6-5 to TRBJ2-2; 7 bases match TRBD1. This CDR3 has 16 residues. V lost 2 bases to trimming and J lost 0 bases; unmatched junction nucleotides: 3. Germline-derived CDR1 and CDR2 are MNHEY and SVGAGI. CDR3 coding DNA: TGTGCCAGCAGTTACCAGGACAGGCCGAACACCGGGGAGCTGTTTTTT. Protein: CASSYQDRPNTGELFF.

This clonotype was seen more than once but under ten times. The genes are TRBV6-1 and TRBJ2-3; 7 bases are shared with TRBD2. The CDR3 totals 14 residues. The V segment lost 6 bases and the J segment 1 base; nucleotides outside the gene matches: 4. Germline CDR1 and CDR2: MNHNS and SASEGT. Here the CDR3 DNA reads TGTGCCAGCAGAGTGAGCGGGGGCACAGATACGCAGTATTTT. This sequence encodes CASRVSGGTDTQYF.

There are a few counts of this clonotype. This rearrangement joins TRBV6-2 or TRBV6-3 to TRBJ2-7; 11 nucleotides match TRBD2. Germline V gene data show CDR1 as MNHEY and CDR2 as SVGEGT. The J segment lost 6 bases and the V segment lost 2 bases, leaving 15 bases of the junction unmatched. The CDR3 runs to 18 residues. The CDR3 loop reads CASSYPVIRLAGWGEQYF. The CDR3 coding sequence is TGTGCCAGCAGTTACCCTGTAATAAGACTAGCGGGATGGGGCGAGCAGTACTTC.

V usage is TRBV5-1 and J usage is TRBJ2-2; D uncertain. The CDR3 consists of 14 residues. V lost 4 bases to trimming and J lost 5 bases, with 12 bases between them. Germline values: CDR1 SGHRS, CDR2 YFSETQ. CDR3 in amino acids: CASSNSVRTGELFF. The CDR3 bases are TGCGCCAGCAGCAACAGCGTACGGACCGGGGAGCTGTTTTTT.

This clonotype was seen a single time. This sequence joins TRBV7-3 and TRBJ2-5, with a weak D call TRBD2 (6 bases). Germline V lookup: CDR1 SGHTA, CDR2 FQGTGA. With 5 bases removed from V and 5 bases from J, the gap between germline ends came to 15 bases. There are 14 residues in the CDR3. The CDR3 DNA follows: TGTGCCAGCAGCCCCTCTTCGGGGGACGAGACCCAGTACTTC. Translation: CASSPSSGDETQYF.

This clonotype has ten or more counts. The chain links TRBV5-1 to TRBJ2-5, with 11 bases matching TRBD1. V was clipped by 4 bases and J by 3 bases; unmatched bases: 2. In germline, CDR1 is SGHRS, CDR2 YFSETQ. This CDR3 spans 14 amino acids. Written as DNA, the CDR3 is TGCGCCAGCAGCGGGGGACAGGGGGAAGAGACCCAGTACTTC. Protein: CASSGGQGEETQYF.

The CDR3 protein is CSARMTVLDTEAFF. The CDR3 DNA is TGCAGTGCTAGGATGACCGTCCTGGACACTGAAGCTTTCTTT. The chain links TRBV20-1 to TRBJ1-1, with D unclear. Trimming removed 3 bases from V and 3 bases from J, with 14 bases in between. The V gene's germline CDR1 is DFQATT and CDR2 SNEGSKA (reference sequence). The CDR3 extends over 14 amino acids.

This clonotype has just a few counts. The V call is TRBV3-1, the J call TRBJ2-1, with 9 bases aligning to TRBD1. V shed 4 bases, J shed 5 bases, and the junction held 9 bases outside the gene matches. CDR1 LGHDT and CDR2 YNNKEL come from the germline V gene (reference sequence). This CDR3 contains 16 residues. CDR3 protein: CASSRSGTGINNEQFF. CDR3 nucleotide sequence: TGTGCCAGCAGCCGATCCGGGACAGGGATTAACAATGAGCAGTTCTTC.

The chain combines TRBV4-3 with TRBJ1-2, with a weak D call TRBD1 (6 bases). The CDR3 is 16 amino acids. Trimming pared 0 bases from V and 4 bases from J, leaving 15 bases between. The germline V gene encodes CDR1 LGHNA and CDR2 YSLEER. CDR3 sequence: CASSQDFDGGLYGYTF. In nucleotides, the CDR3 is TGCGCCAGCAGCCAAGATTTTGACGGGGGGCTCTATGGCTACACCTTC.

The chain has TRBV7-9 and TRBJ2-3, with 9 bases that match TRBD1. CDR1 is SEHNR and CDR2 is FQNEAQ in the germline V gene (reference sequence). J lost 2 bases, V lost 6 bases, and 6 bases had no gene match. The length of the CDR3 is 15 residues. The CDR3 nucleotides read TGTGCCAGCAGGGCCGGGACAGGGTCCACAGATACGCAGTATTTT. It translates to CASRAGTGSTDTQYF.

The rearrangement links TRBV20-1 to TRBJ2-7; 10 bases align to TRBD1. The germline V gene encodes CDR1 DFQATT and CDR2 SNEGSKA (reference sequence). CDR3 length: 13 residues. The CDR3 nucleotides read TGCAGGGGACAGGGGCTGAGCTCCTACGAGCAGTACTTC. Translating gives CRGQGLSSYEQYF.

In its sample, this clonotype was seen a few times. This chain connects TRBV28 to TRBJ2-3, with D possibly being TRBD1 (5 bases). The CDR3 is 17 amino acids. The germline CDR1 and CDR2 sequences are MDHEN and SYDVKM. With 5 bases removed from V and 2 bases from J, the gap between germline ends came to 20 bases. CDR3 residues: CASSQSAGHRFTDTQYF. Here the CDR3 DNA reads TGTGCCAGCAGTCAATCCGCAGGGCACAGATTCACAGATACGCAGTATTTT.

There are a few counts of this clonotype. The genes are TRBV5-1 and TRBJ2-3, with D uncertain. Germline V lookup: CDR1 SGHRS, CDR2 YFSETQ. V dropped 1 base and J dropped 6 bases, with 15 bases sitting between them. The CDR3 has 15 amino acids. The CDR3 region has the DNA TGCGCCAGCAGCTTGTATTCAGTGACCCCGGATACGCAGTATTTT. Its protein is CASSLYSVTPDTQYF.

This clonotype was observed a few times. The V call is TRBV6-1, the J call TRBJ1-6; D perhaps matches TRBD1 (6 bases). The CDR3 covers 16 residues. V dropped 7 bases and J dropped 3 bases, with 16 bases sitting between them. The germline CDR1 and CDR2 sequences are MNHNS and SASEGT. The CDR3 DNA reads as TGTGCCAGCACAAGGGGCGGACAGTTCTATAATTCACCCCTCCACTTT. This gives the protein CASTRGGQFYNSPLHF.

This sequence joins TRBV4-3 and TRBJ1-6; no reliable D call. This CDR3 has 16 amino acids. The germline V gene has CDR1 LGHNA and CDR2 YSLEER. V lost 4 bases and J lost 9, with 19 bases in between. CDR3 sequence: CASSPSARTRSSPLHF. CDR3 DNA sequence: TGCGCCAGCAGCCCCTCTGCCCGGACGAGGAGTTCACCCCTCCACTTT.

The rearrangement joins TRBV5-5 to TRBJ2-2; 10 nucleotides align to TRBD1. The V gene's germline CDR1 is SGHKS and CDR2 YYEKEE (reference sequence). V dropped 2 bases and J dropped 9; count of bases not matched to a gene: 7. The CDR3 extends over 15 amino acids. In DNA, the CDR3 is TGTGCCAGCAGCTTTGACAGGGGGCTCGGCAGGGAGCTGTTTTTT. Its translation: CASSFDRGLGRELFF.

This clonotype appeared many times. The gene calls are TRBV20-1 and TRBJ2-7, with 7 positions matching TRBD1. Trimming at V came to 3 bases and at J to 3 bases, leaving 8 bases not matched to a gene. The germline CDR1 and CDR2 sequences are DFQATT and SNEGSKA (reference sequence). This CDR3 spans 14 amino acids. Here the CDR3 DNA reads TGCAGTGCTAGTAGTACGGGACAGTACTACGAGCAGTACTTC. It translates to CSASSTGQYYEQYF.

This clonotype was seen more than once but under ten times. This chain uses TRBV18 with TRBJ2-5; D is ambiguous. The CDR3 totals 12 residues. Germline CDR1 and CDR2: KGHSH and LQKENI. The V end lost 3 bases, the J end lost 5 bases, and 7 bases lay between the germline ends. CDR3 bases: TGTGCCAGCTCACCGGGCATGGAGACCCAGTACTTC. As protein: CASSPGMETQYF.

The CDR3 reads CASSLAAGGSGELFF. In nucleotides, the CDR3 is TGTGCCAGCAGCTTAGCGGCGGGGGGGTCCGGGGAGCTGTTTTTT. The chain recombines TRBV7-2 with TRBJ2-2; TRBD2 matches at 9 bases. The CDR3 has 15 amino acids. CDR1 and CDR2 from the germline V gene are SGHTA and FQGNSA. Trimming at V came to 0 bases and at J to 6 bases, leaving 2 bases not matched to a gene.